The text below deals with one T cell receptor (beta chain). Its antigen is undetermined. Clones were sequenced by immunoSEQ multiplex PCR, and TCRdb holds only the in-frame ones, with some missing. This table holds about 480,000 clones, 60% to 85% found once. The CDR3 has 18 amino acids. Germline V CDR1 and CDR2: SGHVS, FQNEAQ. V was pared by 1 base and J by 0 bases, with 4 bases of the junction left unmatched. This sample is part of a study of shared clonotypes between healthy human individuals. Broader study findings: Sampling used blood alone; tissue repertoires probably differ. Clonotype sharing across donors was expected to vary with sequencing depth.

The V and J genes are TRBV7-8 and TRBJ2-1, with 12 bases lining up with TRBD2. The sequenced sample was PBMCs. The TCR comes from a middle-aged woman in good health. Some clones in this sample may be carry-over from other donors' samples. The CDR3 is CASSLGLAGEPSYNEQFF. The CDR3 DNA reads TGTGCCAGCAGCTTAGGACTAGCGGGAGAGCCCTCCTACAATGAGCAGTTCTTC.